Listed below are T cell receptor beta chains from one sample, sequenced in a study of blood T cell repertoires in COVID-19. Produced via immunoSEQ multiplex PCR; TCRdb's table is partial and in-frame only. The sample includes 200,000 or so clones, 88% seen only once; the top ten take under 2.5%. Sequencing used peripheral blood. The source of these receptors is a man between 65 and 85 years old with active or convalescent COVID-19. Both conserved end residues are part of each CDR3. A D gene is named only where the DNA matches it firmly. A row's size may be missing; if present it is once, few, many or a size class.

V gene,clone size,D gene,J gene,CDR3 protein,CDR3 DNA
TRBV7-2,few,.,TRBJ2-3,CASSLLYRRDTQYF,TGTGCCAGCAGCCTTTTATACAGACGGGATACGCAGTATTTT
TRBV4-1,.,.,TRBJ2-3,CASSQGTTSTDTQYF,TGCGCCAGCAGCCAAGGGACAACAAGCACAGATACGCAGTATTTT
TRBV7-8,.,.,TRBJ2-2,CASSAATQINTGELFF,TGTGCCAGCAGCGCCGCCACACAAATTAACACCGGGGAGCTGTTTTTT
TRBV4-3,.,.,TRBJ2-2,CASSQFDRFGTGELFF,TGCGCCAGCAGCCAGTTCGACAGGTTTGGCACCGGGGAGCTGTTTTTT
TRBV9,.,.,TRBJ1-3,CASSVGRALSGNTIYF,TGTGCCAGCAGCGTAGGGCGGGCCCTCTCTGGAAACACCATATATTTT
TRBV5-1,.,TRBD1,TRBJ2-1,CASSPPGQGFPEQFF,TGCGCCAGCAGTCCCCCGGGACAGGGTTTTCCCGAGCAGTTCTTC
TRBV28,.,.,TRBJ1-1,CASSQYRVGTEAFF,TGTGCCAGCAGTCAATACAGGGTCGGGACTGAAGCTTTCTTT
TRBV10-3,.,.,TRBJ1-1,CASQGRDTEAFF,TGTGCCTCTCAGGGGAGGGACACTGAAGCTTTCTTT
TRBV27,.,TRBD1,TRBJ2-5,CASSLTRDRAKTQYF,TGTGCCAGCAGTTTGACCCGGGACAGGGCGAAGACCCAGTACTTC
TRBV4-3,.,.,TRBJ2-4,CASSQVRQSLAKNIQYF,TGCGCCAGCAGCCAAGTAAGACAGTCTCTAGCCAAAAACATTCAGTACTTC
TRBV2,.,TRBD1,TRBJ2-5,CASRPGTGVGETQYF,TGTGCCAGCAGGCCCGGGACAGGGGTTGGAGAGACCCAGTACTTC
TRBV7-9,.,TRBD1,TRBJ1-4,CASSSPTGAEKLFF,TGTGCCAGCAGCTCCCCGACAGGGGCGGAAAAACTGTTTTTT
TRBV2,.,.,TRBJ2-3,CASNGRRNTQYF,TGTGCCAGCAACGGCAGGCGCAATACGCAGTATTTT
TRBV2,.,TRBD1,TRBJ2-4,CASSEGTGGGYIQYF,TGTGCCAGCAGTGAAGGGACAGGGGGCGGATACATTCAGTACTTC
TRBV28,.,TRBD1,TRBJ2-2,CASRKGQGAVVTGELFF,TGTGCCAGCAGAAAGGGACAGGGGGCTGTTGTCACCGGGGAGCTGTTTTTT
TRBV3-1/TRBV3-2,.,TRBD1,TRBJ2-7,CASSHTGTGTYEQYF,TGTGCCAGCAGCCACACCGGGACAGGGACCTACGAGCAGTACTTC
TRBV7-9,.,.,TRBJ1-4,CAGNAGFGEKLFF,TGTGCCGGAAATGCGGGGTTTGGGGAAAAACTGTTTTTT
TRBV7-9,.,.,TRBJ1-6,CASSWGPQGPLHF,TGTGCCAGCAGCTGGGGCCCCCAAGGCCCCCTCCACTTT
TRBV12-2,.,.,TRBJ2-1,CASRPAPGGVNNEQFF,TGTGCAAGTCGCCCGGCCCCTGGCGGGGTTAACAATGAGCAGTTCTTC
TRBV19,.,.,TRBJ2-2,CASTQGTNTGELFF,TGTGCCAGTACACAGGGCACGAACACCGGGGAGCTGTTTTTT
TRBV6-5,.,TRBD2,TRBJ2-1,CASSYQAGYVNEQFF,TGTGCCAGCAGTTACCAAGCGGGATATGTCAATGAGCAGTTCTTC
TRBV27,.,.,TRBJ2-5,CASSLSRLLGEETQYF,TGTGCCAGCAGTTTATCGCGGCTATTAGGGGAAGAGACCCAGTACTTC
TRBV6-5,.,.,TRBJ2-3,CASSSTRDTQYF,TGTGCCAGCAGTTCTACTCGGGATACGCAGTATTTT
TRBV11-3,.,.,TRBJ2-1,CASPPGDEQFF,TGTGCCAGCCCCCCCGGGGATGAGCAGTTCTTC
TRBV15,.,TRBD2,TRBJ2-1,CATSRDRPAGGNEQFF,TGTGCCACCAGCAGAGATAGGCCAGCCGGGGGGAATGAGCAGTTCTTC
TRBV6-1,.,.,TRBJ1-2,CASSEGGGSWYGYTF,TGTGCCAGCAGTGAAGGGGGAGGGAGTTGGTATGGCTACACCTTC